These 20 T cell receptor beta chains were sequenced from one sample in a study of shared clonotypes between healthy human individuals. Assay: immunoSEQ multiplex PCR; the TCRdb copy retains only in-frame clones and omits some. The repertoire includes fewer than 2.5 million clones, approximately 93% of them detected once, and about 0.38% sits in the top ten. The material sequenced was naive CD4+ T cells from PBMCs. The subset was: CD45RA+ positively selected. The source of these receptors is a man aged 18 to 29 in good health. Some clones in this sample may be carry-over from other donors' samples.

The V and J genes are TRBV19 and TRBJ2-7; D gene ambiguous. Trimming cost V 1 base and J 0 bases, with 7 bases left between them. Germline-derived CDR1 and CDR2 are LNHDA and SQIVND (reference sequence). The CDR3 runs to 14 residues. The CDR3, as DNA: TGTGCCAGTAGTATAGTCACGCACTCCTACGAGCAGTACTTC. Its translation is CASSIVTHSYEQYF.

The chain uses TRBV9 and TRBJ1-1; no firm D call. V lost 4 bases to trimming and J lost 0 bases, with 10 bases between them. From germline, CDR1 is SGDLS and CDR2 YYNGEE. CDR3 size: 14 residues. The CDR3 nucleotides are TGTGCCAGCAGCCCCAGAAAGTTGAACACTGAAGCTTTCTTT. This encodes CASSPRKLNTEAFF.

The CDR3 protein is CSVEGVSDGQASTDTQYF. In nucleotides, the CDR3 is TGCAGCGTTGAAGGAGTATCCGACGGACAGGCGAGCACAGATACGCAGTATTTT. The chain employs TRBV29-1 and TRBJ2-3; 7 bases are a match to TRBD1. The CDR3 has 18 amino acids. CDR1 and CDR2 (germline): SQVTM, ANQGSEA. Germline trimming cut 1 base from V and 0 bases from J; bases unmatched to any gene: 13.

V usage is TRBV10-3 and J usage is TRBJ2-5; the D gene is possibly TRBD2 (6 bases). V gave up 6 bases and J gave up 2 bases, with 19 bases separating them. Germline CDR1 reads ENHRY; CDR2 reads SYGVKD. This CDR3 contains 16 residues. For the CDR3, the DNA is TGTGCCATCAGCGGGGTATGGGCTAGCGCTCAAGAGACCCAGTACTTC. Encoded protein: CAISGVWASAQETQYF.

The sample holds a few counts of this clone. The chain employs TRBV20-1 and TRBJ1-1; no clear D. This CDR3 contains 10 residues. The germline CDR1 and CDR2 sequences are DFQATT and SNEGSKA (reference sequence). V gave up 4 bases and J gave up 6 bases, with 6 bases separating them. CDR3 DNA: TGCAGTGCTATTACCCCTGAAGCTTTCTTT. Protein sequence: CSAITPEAFF.

This chain uses TRBV29-1 with TRBJ1-3; D is undetermined. The CDR3 length is 14 residues. V lost 4 bases and J 0 bases, leaving 10 bases between the germline ends. Germline CDR1 is SQVTM and CDR2 is ANQGSEA. The CDR3 bases are TGCAGCGTTGCACCCAACCTCTCTGGAAACACCATATATTTT. Translating it yields CSVAPNLSGNTIYF.

The V gene is TRBV19, the J gene TRBJ1-6, with TRBD1 matching 7 bases. The length of the CDR3 is 13 residues. Germline CDR1 is LNHDA and CDR2 is SQIVND (reference sequence). The trim removed 5 bases at V and 8 bases at J, leaving 3 bases unmatched. DNA for the CDR3: TGTGCCAGTAGTCTCGGGACAGATTCACCCCTCCACTTT. This codes for CASSLGTDSPLHF.

CDR3 sequence reads: CATSRELTRNGYTF. Here the CDR3 DNA reads TGTGCCACCAGCAGAGAGTTGACACGCAATGGCTACACCTTC. The chain recombines TRBV15 with TRBJ1-2; unclear D gene. CDR1 LNHNV and CDR2 YYDKDF come from the germline V gene (reference sequence). This CDR3 region has 14 residues. Trimming shortened V by 0 bases and J by 6 bases, and 11 bases separated the two germline ends.

The V gene is TRBV9, the J gene TRBJ2-6, with TRBD1 matching over 10 bases. Germline CDR1 is SGDLS and CDR2 is YYNGEE. CDR3 length equals 17 residues. The ends lost 7 bases at V and 0 bases at J; junction bases unmatched: 7. Here the CDR3 DNA reads TGTGCCAGCGGTAGGGGACAGGGGTTCTCTGGGGCCAACGTCCTGACTTTC. This gives the protein CASGRGQGFSGANVLTF.

CDR3 region: CASSQLGTANTGELFF. DNA of the CDR3: TGTGCCAGCAGCCAGCTAGGGACAGCGAACACCGGGGAGCTGTTTTTT. V and J are TRBV14 and TRBJ2-2, with 7 positions matching TRBD1. The trim removed 3 bases at V and 0 bases at J, leaving 4 bases unmatched. Looked up from germline, CDR1 is SGHDN and CDR2 is FVKESK. CDR3 length: 16 residues.

The chain combines TRBV28 with TRBJ1-2; D is uncertain. The CDR3 is 15 amino acids. From germline, CDR1 is MDHEN and CDR2 SYDVKM. The V end lost 3 bases, the J end lost 8 bases, and 19 bases lay between the germline ends. The CDR3, as DNA: TGTGCCAGCAGTTTTTCCCAGGTCGGCGTAGGAGGCTACACCTTC. This codes for CASSFSQVGVGGYTF.

V gene TRBV28 combines with J gene TRBJ1-2; D uncertain. Germline V lookup: CDR1 MDHEN, CDR2 SYDVKM. CDR3 length equals 14 residues. V lost 7 bases, J lost 4 bases, and 16 bases lay in between. The CDR3 sequence is CASTTPGGVYGYTF. CDR3 bases: TGTGCCAGCACTACCCCCGGAGGTGTCTATGGCTACACCTTC.

This clone was found once. V usage is TRBV7-8 and J usage is TRBJ2-7; D gene unclear. The germline V gene has CDR1 SGHVS and CDR2 FQNEAQ. The CDR3 length is 12 residues. V was pared by 5 bases and J by 3 bases, with 8 bases between. CDR3 loop: CASSPDGYEQYF. The CDR3 bases are TGTGCCAGCAGCCCAGACGGCTACGAGCAGTACTTC. The complete variable domain, with remaining parts taken from reference TRBV7-8 and TRBJ2-7, reads GAGVSQSPRYKVAKRGQDVALRCDPISGHVSLFWYQQALGQGPEFLTYFQNEAQLDKSGLPSDRFFAERPEGSVSTLKIQRTQQEDSAVYLCASSPDGYEQYFGPGTRLTVT.

This chain connects TRBV7-2 to TRBJ2-7, with 9 bases that match TRBD1. Germline CDR1 and CDR2: SGHTA and FQGNSA. The CDR3 contains 17 residues. J lost 5 bases, V lost 1 base, and 12 bases had no gene match. The CDR3 DNA is TGTGCCAGCAGCTTAGGACACGGGACAGGGAGTTTCCACGAGCAGTACTTC. This encodes CASSLGHGTGSFHEQYF. Full variable domain (rest looked up from reference TRBV7-2 and TRBJ2-7): GAGVSQSPSNKVTEKGKDVELRCDPISGHTALYWYRQSLGQGLEFLIYFQGNSAPDKSGLPSDRFSAERTGGSVSTLTIQRTQQEDSAVYLCASSLGHGTGSFHEQYFGPGTRLTVT.

CDR3 sequence: CASSEGTSGTGELFF. In nucleotides, the CDR3 is TGTGCCAGCAGCGAGGGGACTAGTGGTACCGGGGAGCTGTTTTTT. The V gene is TRBV9, the J gene TRBJ2-2; TRBD2 aligns across 8 bases. The germline V gene has CDR1 SGDLS and CDR2 YYNGEE. CDR3 length: 15 amino acids. V shed 3 bases, J shed 5 bases, and the junction held 6 bases outside the gene matches.

The DNA for the CDR3 is TGCGCCAGCAGCTCGGCGATAATAAACACTGAAGCTTTCTTT. Its protein is CASSSAIINTEAFF. The V call is TRBV5-1, the J call TRBJ1-1; D is unresolved. This CDR3 has 14 residues. V lost 3 bases to trimming and J lost 2 bases, with 11 bases between them. The germline V gene encodes CDR1 SGHRS and CDR2 YFSETQ.

Comment on this clone: Other DNA sequences from this sample encode an identical CDR3 as well. The gene calls are TRBV29-1 and TRBJ2-3, with D possibly being TRBD1 or TRBD2 (6 bases each). The germline CDR1 and CDR2 sequences are SQVTM and ANQGSEA. CDR3 length equals 14 residues. V gave up 1 base and J gave up 1 base, with 9 bases separating them. For the CDR3, the DNA is TGCAGCGTTGAAGTCGGGGGCCGCACAGATACGCAGTATTTT. Its protein product is CSVEVGGRTDTQYF.

The sample holds one count of this clone. The rearrangement joins TRBV10-2 to TRBJ1-5; D possibly corresponds to TRBD1 (6 bases). V was clipped by 5 bases and J by 3 bases, with 8 bases between them. The CDR3 is made up of 13 amino acids. The V gene's germline CDR1 is WSHSY and CDR2 SAAADI. The CDR3 loop is CASSQGYNQPQHF. Written as DNA, the CDR3 is TGCGCCAGCAGTCAGGGGTACAATCAGCCCCAGCATTTT.

Points on this clone: Other nucleotide sequences in the sample specify the same CDR3. The chain employs TRBV2 and TRBJ2-5; D is uncertain. The germline V gene encodes CDR1 SNHLY and CDR2 FYNNEI. CDR3 length equals 13 residues. The V gene lost 3 bases and the J gene lost 5 bases, with 10 bases spanning the gap. The chain's CDR3 is CASSDTAGETQYF. CDR3 DNA: TGTGCCAGCAGTGATACGGCCGGTGAGACCCAGTACTTC.

The chain carries TRBV13 and TRBJ2-1; TRBD2 matches 9 bases. Losses at the gene ends were 3 bases for V and 10 bases for J; bases not matched to a gene: 10. The CDR3 has 15 residues. Germline V CDR1 and CDR2: PRHDT, FYEKMQ (reference sequence). CDR3: CASSFRLAVQTEQFF. For the CDR3, the DNA is TGTGCCAGCAGCTTTCGACTAGCGGTCCAGACCGAGCAGTTCTTC.